This T cell receptor (beta chain) was recovered during a study of T cells in Graves' hyperthyroidism and ophthalmopathy. The overall study: Upon initial diagnosis and before any treatment, peripheral blood was collected. Study-wide points: Ophthalmopathy and stable hyperthyroidism were separated by a 13 V-J model.

TCR beta CDR3 regions were amplified from RNA transcripts. HTBI primers were the set used in a first-round RT-PCR of the TCR CDR3. MiXCR, applied by TCRdb to the multiplex PCR reads, yields one record per CDR3 protein. The sample has about 92,000 distinct CDR3 sequences; 51% are singletons. Of note for this clonotype: The antigen is undetermined.

Germline CDR1 reads SGHVS; CDR2 reads FQNEAQ. The CDR3 is 15 residues long. Trimming pared 4 bases from V and 1 base from J, leaving 11 bases between. Uncontrolled infection, other autoimmune disease, pregnancy or lactation excluded patients. The V and J genes are TRBV7-8 and TRBJ2-1, with unresolved D. Specimen: blood. The TCR sequence derives from a woman aged 35 to 49 with Graves' hyperthyroidism. CDR3 residues: CASSSRRNSYNEQFF. The CDR3 coding sequence is TGTGCCAGCAGCTCGCGACGGAATTCCTACAATGAGCAGTTCTTC.